A selection of T cell receptor beta chains follows, all from one sample in a study of shared clonotypes between healthy human individuals. Libraries were prepared by immunoSEQ multiplex PCR; TCRdb keeps only in-frame clonotypes and omits some of them. Seen here are 1.4 million or so clones, roughly 98.5% observed once, and the top ten hold about 0.35%. Source material: naive CD4+ T cells sorted from blood. Receptor source: a man aged 25-45 years in good health. Both conserved end residues are part of each CDR3. A D gene is named only where the DNA matches it firmly. Expanded clones are given a class, and other clones once, few, many or no size at all.

d_gene | abundance | j_gene | v_gene | CDR3aa | CDR3nt
TRBD2 | once | TRBJ2-1 | TRBV5-5 | CASSPTSGEQFF | TGTGCCAGCAGCCCGACTAGCGGAGAGCAGTTCTTC
NA | NA | TRBJ2-7 | TRBV10-3 | CAISEYRDSYEQYF | TGTGCCATCAGTGAGTACAGGGACTCCTACGAGCAGTACTTC
NA | NA | TRBJ2-1 | TRBV5-4 | CASSLGTGSYNEQFF | TGTGCCAGCAGCTTAGGAACTGGCTCCTACAATGAGCAGTTCTTC
NA | NA | TRBJ1-4 | TRBV10-3 | CASRTRGDEKLFF | TGTGCCTCCCGGACACGAGGGGATGAAAAACTGTTTTTT
TRBD1 | NA | TRBJ1-1 | TRBV5-1 | CASTNTVTGTEAFF | TGCGCCAGCACCAACACCGTGACAGGGACTGAAGCTTTCTTT
NA | NA | TRBJ1-5 | TRBV19 | CASSTLRQVSNQPQHF | TGTGCCAGTAGCACCCTCAGGCAGGTGAGCAATCAGCCCCAGCATTTT
TRBD1 | NA | TRBJ1-5 | TRBV27 | CASSFDSGTAHQPQHF | TGTGCCAGCAGTTTTGATTCGGGGACAGCACATCAGCCCCAGCATTTT
TRBD2 | NA | TRBJ2-1 | TRBV9 | CASSVRTSDTYNEQFF | TGTGCCAGCAGCGTAAGGACTAGCGACACCTACAATGAGCAGTTCTTC
NA | NA | TRBJ2-5 | TRBV5-1 | CASSLERVGETQYF | TGCGCCAGCAGCTTGGAGCGGGTCGGGGAGACCCAGTACTTC
TRBD2 | NA | TRBJ2-1 | TRBV30 | CAWSKLAGSYNEQFF | TGTGCCTGGAGTAAGCTAGCGGGCTCCTACAATGAGCAGTTCTTC
TRBD2 | NA | TRBJ2-1 | TRBV2 | CARTGLADNEQFF | TGTGCCAGAACGGGACTAGCGGACAATGAGCAGTTCTTC
TRBD1 | NA | TRBJ2-7 | TRBV15 | CATSRETQGAYEQYF | TGTGCCACCAGCAGAGAGACACAGGGGGCCTACGAGCAGTACTTC
NA | NA | TRBJ1-5 | TRBV19 | CASSITGMGNQPQHF | TGTGCCAGTAGTATAACAGGGATGGGAAATCAGCCCCAGCATTTT
TRBD1 | NA | TRBJ2-2 | TRBV15 | CATSRGNTGGKSGELFF | TGTGCCACCAGCAGAGGAAACACAGGGGGCAAGTCCGGGGAGCTGTTTTTT
TRBD2 | NA | TRBJ2-4 | TRBV27 | CASASRLAGGLVKNIQYF | TGTGCCAGCGCCAGTAGACTAGCGGGAGGATTGGTCAAAAACATTCAGTACTTC
NA | NA | TRBJ2-7 | TRBV6-1 | CASSVTSF | TGTGCCAGCAGCGTAACTTCTTTC
NA | NA | TRBJ2-1 | TRBV7-8 | CASSLAGRNYNEQFF | TGTGCCAGCAGCTTAGCGGGGCGGAACTACAATGAGCAGTTCTTC
NA | NA | TRBJ1-1 | TRBV7-2 | CASSLRGFTPEAFF | TGTGCCAGCAGCTTGAGGGGCTTCACTCCTGAAGCTTTCTTT